This record looks at one T cell receptor (beta chain) sequence and its context. Its specificity is not known. Treatment of the sample: approximately 9-day PBMC culture with coronavirus spike peptide pools or control peptides (ViraFEST assay). Germline V gene lookup returns CDR1 MNHNS and CDR2 SASEGT. The length of the CDR3 is 13 residues. V shed 4 bases and J shed 1 base, with 7 bases lying between them. Sequenced with the Oncomine TCR Beta short-read assay was DNA taken from cultured CD4+ T cells. TCRdb independently ran MiXCR on the PCR reads; one entry per CDR3 protein. Of some 13,000 distinct CDR3 sequences in the sample, approximately 45% were seen once. This entry belongs to a study of vaccination and CD4 T cells after COVID-19. Study details: Nasal swab PCR detected SARS-CoV-2 in convalescent patients, who comprised some 10 mild cases and one severe case. Ranging from 14 to 241, the interval between dose two and post-vaccine sampling had a median of roughly 2.5 months.

This receptor was identified in a human donor who had recovered from COVID-19. The material sequenced was CD4+ T cells from blood, cultured in vitro. The chain employs TRBV6-1 and TRBJ1-1; D not certain. The CDR3 sequence: CASSGGQNTEAFF. In nucleotides, the CDR3 is TGTGCCAGCAGTGGAGGTCAGAACACTGAAGCTTTCTTT.